The entry that follows covers one T cell receptor beta chain sequence. This sample is part of a study of blood T cell repertoires in COVID-19. Study as a whole: From the United States, Italy and Spain came samples of acute and convalescent COVID-19. The analysed material was cDNA or gDNA that came from T cells, B-cell-depleted T cells, or PBMCs.

Germline loops: CDR1 SGHTA, CDR2 FQGTGA. Trimming stripped 5 bases from V and 6 bases from J, with 14 bases between. This CDR3 spans 13 amino acids. Per the original methods: Amplification of reference gene primers provided the estimated nucleated cell counts. Profiled with immunoSEQ multiplex PCR; TCRdb holds only in-frame clones, not every one. The V and J calls and clone size were taken over from that table, and D and trimming were inferred from the DNA. The sample records 65,000 to 80,000 clones, under 95% being singletons. The receptor's source is a human donor in a cohort sampled during active COVID-19. This chain connects TRBV7-3 to TRBJ2-7; D perhaps matches TRBD2 (5 bases). The specimen was peripheral blood. The CDR3 nucleotides are TGTGCCAGCAGCGTCTCTAGCAAGGCCGAGCAGTACTTC. It encodes CASSVSSKAEQYF.